This T cell receptor beta chain was captured in a study of regulatory dendritic cells for organ transplantation. General observations from the study: Regulatory dendritic cells appeared to expand memory CD8+ clones less than mature ones. Naive T cells showed high diversity, memory cells less, memory CD8+ least.

Sequencing used immunoSEQ multiplex PCR; TCRdb keeps in-frame clones, though not all of them. This sample has nearly 11,000 clones; roughly 71% occur once, and the top ten carry over 2.5%. As concerns this clone: The antigen is undetermined.

Sorted subsets were CFSE-labeled and cultured four to six days with allogeneic dendritic cells. CD4+ or CD8+ T cells were sorted as naive CD45RA+ or memory CD45RO+. This CDR3 region has 14 residues. J lost 9 bases, V lost 6 bases, and 11 bases had no gene match. Per germline, CDR1 KGHSH and CDR2 LQKENI. The chain combines TRBV18 with TRBJ2-1, with 7 positions matching TRBD2. Sequenced input: memory CD4+ T cells from blood cultured with regulatory dendritic cells. Subset indicated: CD45RO+ memory T cells. The clonotype was recovered from a human donor in good health. CDR3 sequence reads: CASSGGYSAGEQFF. CDR3 coding DNA: TGTGCCAGCTCCGGGGGGTATAGCGCCGGTGAGCAGTTCTTC.